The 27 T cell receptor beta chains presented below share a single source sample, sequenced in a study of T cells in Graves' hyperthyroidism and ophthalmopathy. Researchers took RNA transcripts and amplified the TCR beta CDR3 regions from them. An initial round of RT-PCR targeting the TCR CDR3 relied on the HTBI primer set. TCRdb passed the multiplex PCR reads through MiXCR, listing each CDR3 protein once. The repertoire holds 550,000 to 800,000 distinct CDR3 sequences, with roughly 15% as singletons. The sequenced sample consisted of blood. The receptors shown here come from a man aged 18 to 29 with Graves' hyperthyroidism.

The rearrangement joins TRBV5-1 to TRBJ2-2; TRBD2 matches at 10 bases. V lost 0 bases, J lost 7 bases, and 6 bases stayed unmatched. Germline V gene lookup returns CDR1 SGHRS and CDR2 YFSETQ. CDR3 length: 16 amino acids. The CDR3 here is CASSLASGRAGGELFF. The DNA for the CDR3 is TGCGCCAGCAGCTTGGCCAGCGGGAGGGCCGGCGGGGAGCTGTTTTTT. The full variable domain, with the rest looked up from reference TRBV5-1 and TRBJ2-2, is KAGVTQTPRYLIKTRGQQVTLSCSPISGHRSVSWYQQTPGQGLQFLFEYFSETQRNKGNFPGRFSGRQFSNSRSEMNVSTLELGDSALYLCASSLASGRAGGELFFGEGSRLTVL.

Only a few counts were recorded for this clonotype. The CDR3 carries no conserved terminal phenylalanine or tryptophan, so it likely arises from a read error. The CDR3 nucleotides read TGTGCCAGCAGGAGCCGGACCAATCAGCCCCAGCATCTT. Protein sequence: CASRSRTNQPQHL. V usage is TRBV2 and J usage is TRBJ1-5; D gene unclear. In germline, CDR1 is SNHLY, CDR2 FYNNEI. CDR3 size: 13 residues. V gave up 6 bases and J gave up 3 bases, with 9 bases separating them.

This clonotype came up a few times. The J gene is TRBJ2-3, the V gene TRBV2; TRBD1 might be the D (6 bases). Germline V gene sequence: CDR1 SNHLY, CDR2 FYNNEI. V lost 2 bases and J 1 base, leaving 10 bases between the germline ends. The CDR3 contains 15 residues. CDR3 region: CASSESGVRTDTQYF. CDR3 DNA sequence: TGTGCCAGCAGTGAATCAGGGGTTCGCACAGATACGCAGTATTTT.

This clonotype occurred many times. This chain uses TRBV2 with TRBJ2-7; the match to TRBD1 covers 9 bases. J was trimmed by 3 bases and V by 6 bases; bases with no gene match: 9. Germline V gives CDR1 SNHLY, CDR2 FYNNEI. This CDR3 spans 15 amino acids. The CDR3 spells CASRGGGTGFYEQYF. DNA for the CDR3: TGTGCCAGCAGGGGTGGCGGGACAGGGTTCTACGAGCAGTACTTC.

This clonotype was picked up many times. The CDR3, as DNA: TGTGCCAGCAGCCCCGGGCAGGGCGGATGGGGCTACACCTTC. Residues: CASSPGQGGWGYTF. The chain combines TRBV28 with TRBJ1-2; weak D call: TRBD1 (5 bases). The V end lost 6 bases, the J end lost 8 bases, and 19 bases lay between the germline ends. CDR1 and CDR2 (germline): MDHEN, SYDVKM. The CDR3 consists of 14 residues.

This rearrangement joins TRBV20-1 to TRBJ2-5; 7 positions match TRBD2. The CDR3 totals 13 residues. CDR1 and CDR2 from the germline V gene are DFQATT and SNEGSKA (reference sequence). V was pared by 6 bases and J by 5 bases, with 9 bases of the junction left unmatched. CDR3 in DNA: TGCAGTGCCCGGACGGTCGGGGGGGAGACCCAGTACTTC. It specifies CSARTVGGETQYF.

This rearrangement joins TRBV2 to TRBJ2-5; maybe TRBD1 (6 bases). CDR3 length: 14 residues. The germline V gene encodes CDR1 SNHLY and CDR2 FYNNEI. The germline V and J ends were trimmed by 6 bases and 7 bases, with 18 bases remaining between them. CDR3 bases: TGTGCCAGCAGCTGGATGGAAACAGGGCGGACCCAGTACTTC. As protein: CASSWMETGRTQYF.

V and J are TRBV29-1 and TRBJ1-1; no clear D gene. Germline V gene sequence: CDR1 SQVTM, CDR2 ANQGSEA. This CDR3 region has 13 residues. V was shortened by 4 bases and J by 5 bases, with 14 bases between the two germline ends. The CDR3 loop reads CSVVKLMRTEAFF. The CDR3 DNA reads TGCAGCGTTGTTAAGCTGATGAGGACTGAAGCTTTCTTT. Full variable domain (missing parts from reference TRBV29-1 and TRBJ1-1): SAVISQKPSRDICQRGTSLTIQCQVDSQVTMMFWYRQQPGQSLTLIATANQGSEATYESGFVIDKFPISRPNLTFSTLTVSNMSPEDSSIYLCSVVKLMRTEAFFGQGTRLTVV.

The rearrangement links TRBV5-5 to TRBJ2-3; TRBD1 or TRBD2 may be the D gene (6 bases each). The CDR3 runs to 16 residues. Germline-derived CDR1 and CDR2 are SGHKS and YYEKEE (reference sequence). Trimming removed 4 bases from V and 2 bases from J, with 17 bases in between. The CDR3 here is CASSTDRQDYTDTQYF. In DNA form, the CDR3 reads TGTGCCAGCAGCACAGACCGACAGGACTACACAGATACGCAGTATTTT.

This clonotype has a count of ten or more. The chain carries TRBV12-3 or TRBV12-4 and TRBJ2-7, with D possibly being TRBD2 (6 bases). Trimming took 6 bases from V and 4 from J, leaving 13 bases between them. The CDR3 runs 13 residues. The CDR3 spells CASSRGVGYEQYF. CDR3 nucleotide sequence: TGTGCCAGCAGCCGCGGGGTCGGGTACGAGCAGTACTTC.

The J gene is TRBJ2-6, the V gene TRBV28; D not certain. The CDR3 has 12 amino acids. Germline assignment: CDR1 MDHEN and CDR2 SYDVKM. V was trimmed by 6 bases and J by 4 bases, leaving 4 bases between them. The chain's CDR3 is CASREGANVLTF. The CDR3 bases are TGTGCCAGCAGGGAGGGGGCCAACGTCCTGACTTTC.

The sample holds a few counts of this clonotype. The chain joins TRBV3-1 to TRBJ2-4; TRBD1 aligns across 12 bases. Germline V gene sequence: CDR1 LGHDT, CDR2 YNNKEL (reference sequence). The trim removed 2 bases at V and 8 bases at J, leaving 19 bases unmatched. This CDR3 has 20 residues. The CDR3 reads CASSQTSGTGGYGSYYIQYF. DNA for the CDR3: TGTGCCAGCAGCCAAACGTCCGGGACAGGGGGCTATGGATCGTACTACATTCAGTACTTC.

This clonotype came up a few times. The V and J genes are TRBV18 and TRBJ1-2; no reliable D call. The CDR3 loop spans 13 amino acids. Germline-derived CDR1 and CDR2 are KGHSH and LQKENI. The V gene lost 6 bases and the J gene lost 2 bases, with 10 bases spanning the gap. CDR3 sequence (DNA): TGTGCCAGCTCGCCTCAAAGAAACTATGGCTACACCTTC. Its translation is CASSPQRNYGYTF.

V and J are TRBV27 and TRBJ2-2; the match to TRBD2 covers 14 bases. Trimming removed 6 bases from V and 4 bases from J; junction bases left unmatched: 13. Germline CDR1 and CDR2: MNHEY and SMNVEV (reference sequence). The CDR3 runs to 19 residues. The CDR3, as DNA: TGTGCCAGCAGGCCCTTCGCGGGACTAGCGGGGGCGGCCACCGGGGAGCTGTTTTTT. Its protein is CASRPFAGLAGAATGELFF.

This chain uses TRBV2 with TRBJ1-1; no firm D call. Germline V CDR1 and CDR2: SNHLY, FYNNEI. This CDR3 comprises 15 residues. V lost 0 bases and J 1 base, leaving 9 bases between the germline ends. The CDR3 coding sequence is TGTGCCAGCAGTGAAGCGCGACGAAGGAACACTGAAGCTTTCTTT. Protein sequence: CASSEARRRNTEAFF.

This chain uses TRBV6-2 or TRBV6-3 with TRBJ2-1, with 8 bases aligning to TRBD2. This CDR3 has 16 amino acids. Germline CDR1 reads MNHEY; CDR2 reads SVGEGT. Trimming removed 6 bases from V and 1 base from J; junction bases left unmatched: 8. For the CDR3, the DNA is TGTGCCAGCAGCACGAGCGGGAGAGCATCCTACAATGAGCAGTTCTTC. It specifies CASSTSGRASYNEQFF.

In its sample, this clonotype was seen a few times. This CDR3 reads CARGMGHSGEQYF. DNA for the CDR3: TGTGCCAGGGGGATGGGCCATTCAGGGGAGCAGTACTTC. The chain links TRBV9 to TRBJ2-7, with a tentative D call TRBD1 (5 bases). CDR1 is SGDLS and CDR2 is YYNGEE in the germline V gene. V lost 8 bases and J lost 7, with 19 bases in between. CDR3 length: 13 residues.

DNA of the CDR3: TGTGCCAGCAGCCTAGGAGGAGGCCACACCGGGGAGCTGTTTTTT. It encodes CASSLGGGHTGELFF. The rearrangement links TRBV7-9 to TRBJ2-2; possibly TRBD2 for D (5 bases). V gave up 5 bases and J gave up 3 bases, with 13 bases separating them. Germline V gene data show CDR1 as SEHNR and CDR2 as FQNEAQ (reference sequence). The CDR3 sequence is 15 residues long.

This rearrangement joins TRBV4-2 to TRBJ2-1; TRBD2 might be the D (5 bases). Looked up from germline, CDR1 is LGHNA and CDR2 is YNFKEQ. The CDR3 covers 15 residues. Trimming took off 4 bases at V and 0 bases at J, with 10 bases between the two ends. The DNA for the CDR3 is TGTGCCAGCAGCCGGGAGCGGCACTCCTACAATGAGCAGTTCTTC. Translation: CASSRERHSYNEQFF.

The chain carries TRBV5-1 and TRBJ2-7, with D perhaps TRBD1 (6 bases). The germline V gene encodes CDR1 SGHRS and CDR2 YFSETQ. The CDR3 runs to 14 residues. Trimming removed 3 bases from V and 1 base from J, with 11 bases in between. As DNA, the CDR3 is TGCGCCAGCAGCTATAGGACAGAATCCTACGAGCAGTACTTC. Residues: CASSYRTESYEQYF. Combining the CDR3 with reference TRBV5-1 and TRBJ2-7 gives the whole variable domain KAGVTQTPRYLIKTRGQQVTLSCSPISGHRSVSWYQQTPGQGLQFLFEYFSETQRNKGNFPGRFSGRQFSNSRSEMNVSTLELGDSALYLCASSYRTESYEQYFGPGTRLTVT.

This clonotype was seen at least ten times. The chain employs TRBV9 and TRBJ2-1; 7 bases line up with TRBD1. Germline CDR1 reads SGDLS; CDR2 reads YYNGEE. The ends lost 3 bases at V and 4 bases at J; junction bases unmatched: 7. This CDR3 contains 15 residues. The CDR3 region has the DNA TGTGCCAGCAGCGGACAGGGCGAAGGATACAATGAGCAGTTCTTC. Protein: CASSGQGEGYNEQFF.

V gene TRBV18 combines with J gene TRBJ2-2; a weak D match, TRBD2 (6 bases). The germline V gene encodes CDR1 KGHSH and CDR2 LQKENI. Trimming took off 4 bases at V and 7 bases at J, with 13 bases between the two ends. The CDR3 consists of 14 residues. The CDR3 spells CASSLRDSNGELFF. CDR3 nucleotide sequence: TGTGCCAGCTCACTACGGGACTCTAACGGGGAGCTGTTTTTT.

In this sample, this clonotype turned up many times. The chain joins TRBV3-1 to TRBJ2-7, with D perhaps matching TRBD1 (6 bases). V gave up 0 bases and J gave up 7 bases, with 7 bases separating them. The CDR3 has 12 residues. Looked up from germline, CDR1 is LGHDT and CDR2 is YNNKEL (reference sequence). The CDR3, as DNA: TGTGCCAGCAGCCAAGATAGGGGGGAGCAGTACTTC. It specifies CASSQDRGEQYF.

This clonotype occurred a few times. This CDR3 reads CASSFHGQPRELFF. The CDR3, as DNA: TGTGCCAGCAGTTTCCACGGACAGCCGAGGGAGCTGTTTTTT. V usage is TRBV28 and J usage is TRBJ2-2, with D possibly being TRBD1 (6 bases). Germline V CDR1 and CDR2: MDHEN, SYDVKM. V lost 3 bases and J 9 bases, leaving 14 bases between the germline ends. CDR3 length: 14 residues.

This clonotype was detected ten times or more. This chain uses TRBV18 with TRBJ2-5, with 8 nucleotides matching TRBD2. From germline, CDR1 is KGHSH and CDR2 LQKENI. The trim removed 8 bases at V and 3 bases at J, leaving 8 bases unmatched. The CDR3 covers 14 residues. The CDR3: CASKETAGEETQYF. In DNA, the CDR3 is TGTGCCAGCAAAGAGACAGCGGGAGAAGAGACCCAGTACTTC.

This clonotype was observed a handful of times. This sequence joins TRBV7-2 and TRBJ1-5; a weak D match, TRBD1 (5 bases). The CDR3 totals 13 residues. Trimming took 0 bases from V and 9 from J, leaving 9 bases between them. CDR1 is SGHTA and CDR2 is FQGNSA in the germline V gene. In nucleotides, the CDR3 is TGTGCCAGCAGCTTAGCGCAGGGAGGGCCCCAGCATTTT. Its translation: CASSLAQGGPQHF.

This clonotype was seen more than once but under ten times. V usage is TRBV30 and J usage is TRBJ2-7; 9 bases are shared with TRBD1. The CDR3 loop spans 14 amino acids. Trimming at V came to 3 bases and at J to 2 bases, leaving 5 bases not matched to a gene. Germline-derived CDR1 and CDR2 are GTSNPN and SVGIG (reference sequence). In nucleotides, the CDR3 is TGTGCCTGGAGATTAGGACAGGGGACCTACGAGCAGTACTTC. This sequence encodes CAWRLGQGTYEQYF.